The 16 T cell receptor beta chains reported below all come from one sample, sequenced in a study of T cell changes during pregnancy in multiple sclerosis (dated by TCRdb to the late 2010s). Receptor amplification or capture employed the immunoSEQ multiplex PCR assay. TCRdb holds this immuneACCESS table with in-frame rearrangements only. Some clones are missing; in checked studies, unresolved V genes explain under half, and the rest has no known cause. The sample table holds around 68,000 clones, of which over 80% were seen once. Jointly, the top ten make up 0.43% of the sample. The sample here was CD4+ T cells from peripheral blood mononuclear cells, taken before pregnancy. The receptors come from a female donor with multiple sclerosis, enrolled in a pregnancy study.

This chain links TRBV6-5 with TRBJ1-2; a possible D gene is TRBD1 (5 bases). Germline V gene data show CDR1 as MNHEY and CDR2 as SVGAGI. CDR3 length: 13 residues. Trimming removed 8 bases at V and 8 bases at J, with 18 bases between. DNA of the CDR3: TGTGCCAGCCGTTTAGGGGAGGGAGTGGGCTACACCTTC. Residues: CASRLGEGVGYTF.

The CDR3 loop reads CASSTRLAGGELFF. As DNA, the CDR3 is TGTGCCAGCAGCACCAGACTAGCCGGCGGGGAGCTGTTTTTT. This chain joins TRBV9 and TRBJ2-2; 7 bases fit TRBD2. The V segment lost 4 bases and the J segment 7 bases; nucleotides outside the gene matches: 7. Looked up from germline, CDR1 is SGDLS and CDR2 is YYNGEE. The length of the CDR3 is 14 residues.

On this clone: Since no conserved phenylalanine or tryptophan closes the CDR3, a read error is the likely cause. CDR3 residues: CAISESRDKGSPLHL. The CDR3 nucleotides read TGTGCCATCAGTGAGTCCAGGGATAAGGGGTCACCCCTCCACCTT. V gene TRBV10-3 combines with J gene TRBJ1-6; the D gene is possibly TRBD1 (5 bases). Deletions cut 0 bases from V and 10 bases from J, with 13 bases between. Germline CDR1 and CDR2: ENHRY and SYGVKD. The CDR3 is 15 amino acids.

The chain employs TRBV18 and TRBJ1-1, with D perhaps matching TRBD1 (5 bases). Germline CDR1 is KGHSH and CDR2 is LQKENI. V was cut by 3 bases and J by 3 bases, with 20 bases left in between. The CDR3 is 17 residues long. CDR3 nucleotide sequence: TGTGCCAGCTCACCCCTGGGGGGAATCACCTTCGACACTGAAGCTTTCTTT. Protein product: CASSPLGGITFDTEAFF. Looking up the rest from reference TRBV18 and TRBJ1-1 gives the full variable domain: NAGVMQNPRHLVRRRGQEARLRCSPMKGHSHVYWYRQLPEEGLKFMVYLQKENIIDESGMPKERFSAEFPKEGPSILRIQQVVRGDSAAYFCASSPLGGITFDTEAFFGQGTRLTVV.

CDR3 residues: CASSPRAQANSGNTIYF. CDR3 coding DNA: TGTGCCAGCTCACCCCGGGCACAGGCCAACTCTGGAAACACCATATATTTT. The rearrangement links TRBV18 to TRBJ1-3; the D gene is possibly TRBD1 (5 bases). Germline V CDR1 and CDR2: KGHSH, LQKENI. Deletions cut 3 bases from V and 0 bases from J, with 15 bases between. The CDR3 consists of 17 residues.

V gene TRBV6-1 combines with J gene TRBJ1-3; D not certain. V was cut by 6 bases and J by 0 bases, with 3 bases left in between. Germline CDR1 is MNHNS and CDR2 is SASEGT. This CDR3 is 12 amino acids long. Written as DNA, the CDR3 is TGTGCCAGCAGCCTCTCTGGAAACACCATATATTTT. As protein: CASSLSGNTIYF.

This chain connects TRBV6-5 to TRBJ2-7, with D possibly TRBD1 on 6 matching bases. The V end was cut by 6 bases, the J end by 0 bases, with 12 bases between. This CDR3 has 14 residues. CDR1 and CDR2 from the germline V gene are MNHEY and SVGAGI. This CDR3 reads CASSFDRSSYEQYF. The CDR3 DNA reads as TGTGCCAGCAGCTTCGACAGGAGCTCCTACGAGCAGTACTTC.

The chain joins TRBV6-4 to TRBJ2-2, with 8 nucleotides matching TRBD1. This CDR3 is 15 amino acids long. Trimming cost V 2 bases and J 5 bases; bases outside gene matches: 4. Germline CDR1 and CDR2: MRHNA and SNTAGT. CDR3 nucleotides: TGTGCCAGCAGTGACCCAGGACAGGGAACCGGGGAGCTGTTTTTT. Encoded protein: CASSDPGQGTGELFF.

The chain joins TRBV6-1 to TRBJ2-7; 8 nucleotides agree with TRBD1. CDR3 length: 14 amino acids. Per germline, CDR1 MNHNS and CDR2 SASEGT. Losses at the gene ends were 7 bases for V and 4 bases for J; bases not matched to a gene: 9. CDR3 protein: CASTYRDRTYEQYF. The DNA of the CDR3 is TGTGCCAGCACATACCGGGACAGGACGTACGAGCAGTACTTC.

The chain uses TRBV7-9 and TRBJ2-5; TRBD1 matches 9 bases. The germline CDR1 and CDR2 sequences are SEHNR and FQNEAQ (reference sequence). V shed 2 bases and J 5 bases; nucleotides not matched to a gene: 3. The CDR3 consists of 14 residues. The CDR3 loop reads CASSLFGQGETQYF. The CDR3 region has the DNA TGTGCCAGCAGCTTATTCGGACAGGGGGAGACCCAGTACTTC.

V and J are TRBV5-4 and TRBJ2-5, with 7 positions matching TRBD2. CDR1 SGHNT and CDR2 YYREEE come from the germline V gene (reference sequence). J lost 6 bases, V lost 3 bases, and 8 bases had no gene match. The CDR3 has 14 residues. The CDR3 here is CASSWWEGRKTQYF. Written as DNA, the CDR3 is TGTGCCAGCAGCTGGTGGGAGGGGAGGAAGACCCAGTACTTC.

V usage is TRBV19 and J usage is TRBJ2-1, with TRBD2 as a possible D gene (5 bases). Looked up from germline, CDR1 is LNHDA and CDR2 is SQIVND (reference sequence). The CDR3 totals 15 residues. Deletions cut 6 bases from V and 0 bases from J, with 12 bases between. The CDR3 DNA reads TGTGCCAGTAGAGGGCTAGCTGTCTCCTACAATGAGCAGTTCTTC. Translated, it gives CASRGLAVSYNEQFF.

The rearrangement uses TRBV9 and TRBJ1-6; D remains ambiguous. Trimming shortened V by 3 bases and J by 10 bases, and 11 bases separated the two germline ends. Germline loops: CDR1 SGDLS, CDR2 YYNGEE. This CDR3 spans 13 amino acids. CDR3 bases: TGTGCCAGCAGCGAAAGTCGAGAATCACCCCTCCACTTT. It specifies CASSESRESPLHF.

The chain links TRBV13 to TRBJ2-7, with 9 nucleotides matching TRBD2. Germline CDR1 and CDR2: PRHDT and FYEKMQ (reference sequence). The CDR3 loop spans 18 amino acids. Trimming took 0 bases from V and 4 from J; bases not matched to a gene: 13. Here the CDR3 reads CASSLGLKTSGRLYEQYF. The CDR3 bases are TGTGCCAGCAGCTTAGGCCTAAAGACAAGCGGGAGGCTATACGAGCAGTACTTC.

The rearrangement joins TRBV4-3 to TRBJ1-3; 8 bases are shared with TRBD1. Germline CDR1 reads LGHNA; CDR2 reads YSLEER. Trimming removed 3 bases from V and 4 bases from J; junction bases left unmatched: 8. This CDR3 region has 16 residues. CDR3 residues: CASSQERTGSGNTIYF. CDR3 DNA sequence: TGCGCCAGCAGCCAGGAAAGGACAGGGAGCGGAAACACCATATATTTT.

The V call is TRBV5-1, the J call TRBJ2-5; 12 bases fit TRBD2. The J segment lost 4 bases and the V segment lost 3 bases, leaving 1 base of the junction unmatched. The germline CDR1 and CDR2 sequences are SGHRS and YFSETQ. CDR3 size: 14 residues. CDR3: CASSSGLAGETQYF. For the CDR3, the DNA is TGCGCCAGCAGCTCGGGACTAGCGGGAGAGACCCAGTACTTC. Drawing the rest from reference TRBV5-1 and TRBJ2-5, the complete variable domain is KAGVTQTPRYLIKTRGQQVTLSCSPISGHRSVSWYQQTPGQGLQFLFEYFSETQRNKGNFPGRFSGRQFSNSRSEMNVSTLELGDSALYLCASSSGLAGETQYFGPGTRLLVL.